This T cell receptor (beta chain) was recorded in a study of glioma-infiltrating T cells after dendritic cell vaccination. This CDR3 contains 20 residues. Trimming took off 3 bases at V and 9 bases at J, with 33 bases between the two ends. CDR1 is MNHEY, CDR2 SMNVEV, per germline (reference sequence). Clones were read by immunoSEQ multiplex PCR, and TCRdb kept only the in-frame ones, dropping some. This table has fewer than 50,000 clones, approximately 82% appearing once. V gene TRBV27 combines with J gene TRBJ1-5, with TRBD1 as a possible D gene (6 bases). The sequence was collected from a human donor with glioblastoma. The input for sequencing was blood, taken before dendritic cell vaccination. CDR3 in amino acids: CASSLHHPPDRYGPLGPQHF. DNA of the CDR3: TGTGCCAGCAGTTTGCACCACCCGCCAGACAGGTATGGACCGTTAGGGCCCCAGCATTTT.